This T cell receptor beta chain was retrieved from a study of PD-1 blockade in classical Hodgkin lymphoma. General observations from the study: Healthy donors reportedly exceeded newly diagnosed patients in baseline TCR diversity. Nothing has yet pinned down what causes the repertoire differences, possibly disease activity or prior therapy.

This table comes from immunoSEQ multiplex PCR, and its TCRdb copy is limited to in-frame clones, with some not included. Among over 15,000 clones, approximately 90% were seen once, and the ten largest hold 3.5% to 5%. Time point denoted: newly diagnosed, previously untreated cHL patient sample. As to this clone: Its antigen is as yet unknown.

This CDR3 is built from 15 residues. V trimming: 6 bases; J trimming: 1 base; junction bases outside the gene matches: 9. The germline gives CDR1 SNHLY, CDR2 FYNNEI. The chain employs TRBV2 and TRBJ2-7; 7 bases are a match to TRBD1. Sample: peripheral blood mononuclear cells (PBMCs). This sequence originates from a human donor with classical Hodgkin lymphoma. The CDR3 region is CASREDRLTSYEQYF. CDR3 sequence (DNA): TGTGCCAGCAGAGAGGACAGGCTTACTTCCTACGAGCAGTACTTC.